This TCR beta chain originates from a study of T cell responses to AZD1222 COVID-19 vaccine. Across the whole study: The study pooled second doses at about 4 or about 12 weeks.

The germline gives CDR1 SQVTM, CDR2 ANQGSEA. The V end was cut by 4 bases, the J end by 6 bases, with 16 bases between. The CDR3 consists of 14 residues. Produced via immunoSEQ multiplex PCR; TCRdb's table is partial and in-frame only. The sample consists of fewer than 100,000 clones, roughly 84% of them appearing once. Sequencing was performed on peripheral blood, taken on day 0 of AZD1222 vaccination. This receptor was identified in an adult in good health. This chain uses TRBV29-1 with TRBJ2-4, with D perhaps TRBD1 (6 bases). The CDR3 sequence is CSVGDGAQGNIQYF. CDR3 in DNA: TGCAGCGTTGGGGACGGGGCACAGGGAAACATTCAGTACTTC.